This T cell receptor beta chain came from a study of HIV-infected patients and healthy controls. TCRdb re-called the 5' RACE reads through MiXCR, storing one row per CDR3 protein. The sample carries 55,000 to 70,000 distinct CDR3 sequences, 19% recorded once. The CDR3 runs 15 residues. Germline V gene sequence: CDR1 MNHEY, CDR2 SVGAGI. J was trimmed by 6 bases and V by 5 bases; bases with no gene match: 9. This clonotype was observed at least ten times. The sequence came from a human donor in good health. This rearrangement joins TRBV6-5 to TRBJ2-1; 8 nucleotides line up with TRBD1. Input material: CD4+ T cells from blood. CDR3 residues: CASSPGQVSINEQFF. Here the CDR3 DNA reads TGTGCCAGCAGTCCGGGACAGGTTTCGATCAATGAGCAGTTCTTC.